This T cell receptor (beta chain) was recorded in a study of blood T cell repertoires in COVID-19. The repertoire was sequenced with immunoSEQ multiplex PCR; TCRdb's copy has only in-frame clones and lacks some. This table has tens of thousands of clones, roughly 70% appearing once. The CDR3 has 18 residues. Per germline, CDR1 SGDLS and CDR2 YYNGEE. The trim removed 2 bases at V and 1 base at J, leaving 11 bases unmatched. The receptor comes from a woman in her 70s with acute or convalescent COVID-19. The chain links TRBV9 to TRBJ2-2, with 7 bases identical to TRBD1. The sequencing sample was made of peripheral blood. In nucleotides, the CDR3 is TGTGCCAGCAGCGTGCTTAAACCGGGACAGCTGAACACCGGGGAGCTGTTTTTT. Protein sequence: CASSVLKPGQLNTGELFF.